Included here is one T cell receptor beta chain sequence, with context. The sample originates from a study of blood T cell repertoires in COVID-19. Study details: In each case, the material was cDNA or gDNA derived from T cells, B-cell-depleted T cells, or PBMCs.

Germline V gene lookup returns CDR1 MGHDK and CDR2 SYGVNS. V lost 4 bases, J lost 3 bases, and 4 bases stayed unmatched. There are 15 residues in the CDR3. In the authors' methods: For nucleated cells, counts were estimated from reference gene primer amplification. Sequencing used immunoSEQ multiplex PCR; TCRdb keeps in-frame clones, though not all of them. Clone size and V and J calls were adopted from that table, with D and trimming inferred from the DNA. The sample contains just under 65,000 clones, over 60% of which appear only once. Sequenced sample: peripheral blood. The chain couples TRBV25-1 to TRBJ2-2; TRBD1 aligns across 8 bases. The source of this sequence is a human donor in a cohort sampled during active COVID-19. The chain's CDR3 is CASSVGTGDTGELFF. CDR3 DNA sequence: TGTGCCAGCAGTGTAGGGACAGGAGACACCGGGGAGCTGTTTTTT. The full variable domain, with the rest looked up from reference TRBV25-1 and TRBJ2-2, is EADIYQTPRYLVIGTGKKITLECSQTMGHDKMYWYQQDPGMELHLIHYSYGVNSTEKGDLSSESTVSRIRTEHFPLTLESARPSHTSQYLCASSVGTGDTGELFFGEGSRLTVL.